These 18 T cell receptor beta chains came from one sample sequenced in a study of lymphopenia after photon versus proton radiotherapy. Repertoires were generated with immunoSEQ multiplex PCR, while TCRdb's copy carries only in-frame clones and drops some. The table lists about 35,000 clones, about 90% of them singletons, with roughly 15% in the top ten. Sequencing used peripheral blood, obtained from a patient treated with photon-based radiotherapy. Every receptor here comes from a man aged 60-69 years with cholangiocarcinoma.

This CDR3 reads CASRSLSYNEQFF. The CDR3 DNA reads as TGTGCCAGTAGGTCTCTCTCCTACAATGAGCAGTTCTTC. This chain uses TRBV19 with TRBJ2-1, with no clear D. CDR3 size: 13 residues. Trimming took 6 bases from V and 0 from J, leaving 6 bases between them. Germline V gene data show CDR1 as LNHDA and CDR2 as SQIVND (reference sequence).

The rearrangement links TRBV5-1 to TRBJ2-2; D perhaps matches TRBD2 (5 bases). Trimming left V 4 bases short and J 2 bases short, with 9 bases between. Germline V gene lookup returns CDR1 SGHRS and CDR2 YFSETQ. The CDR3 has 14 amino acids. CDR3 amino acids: CASSAGLNTGELFF. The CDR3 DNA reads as TGCGCCAGCAGCGCTGGACTTAACACCGGGGAGCTGTTTTTT.

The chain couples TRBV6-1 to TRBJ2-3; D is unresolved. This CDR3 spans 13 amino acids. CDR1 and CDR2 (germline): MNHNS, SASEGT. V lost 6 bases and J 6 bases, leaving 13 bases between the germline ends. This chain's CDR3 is CASSTQPVDTQYF. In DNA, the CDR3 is TGTGCCAGCAGCACACAGCCCGTGGATACGCAGTATTTT.

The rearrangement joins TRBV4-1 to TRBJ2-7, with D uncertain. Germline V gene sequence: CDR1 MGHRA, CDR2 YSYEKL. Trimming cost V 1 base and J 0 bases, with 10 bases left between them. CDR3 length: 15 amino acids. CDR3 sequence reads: CASSQGSSSSYEQYF. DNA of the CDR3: TGCGCCAGCAGCCAAGGGTCATCGAGCTCCTACGAGCAGTACTTC.

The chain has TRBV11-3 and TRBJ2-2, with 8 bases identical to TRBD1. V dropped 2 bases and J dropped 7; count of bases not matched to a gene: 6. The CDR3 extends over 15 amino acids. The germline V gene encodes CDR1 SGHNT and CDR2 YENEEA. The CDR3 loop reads CASSLLDRAGGELFF. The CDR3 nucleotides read TGTGCCAGCAGCTTACTGGACAGGGCTGGCGGGGAGCTGTTTTTT. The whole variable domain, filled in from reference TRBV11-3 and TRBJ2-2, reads EAGVVQSPRYKIIEKKQPVAFWCNPISGHNTLYWYLQNLGQGPELLIRYENEEAVDDSQLPKDRFSAERLKGVDSTLKIQPAELGDSAVYLCASSLLDRAGGELFFGEGSRLTVL.

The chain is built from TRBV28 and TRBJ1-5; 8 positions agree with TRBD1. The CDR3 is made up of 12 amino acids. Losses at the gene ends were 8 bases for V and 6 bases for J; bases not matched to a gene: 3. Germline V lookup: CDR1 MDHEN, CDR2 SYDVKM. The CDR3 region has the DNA TGTGCCAGCTTAACAGGGGGTCAGCCCCAGCATTTT. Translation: CASLTGGQPQHF. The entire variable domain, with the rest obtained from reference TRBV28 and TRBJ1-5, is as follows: DVKVTQSSRYLVKRTGEKVFLECVQDMDHENMFWYRQDPGLGLRLIYFSYDVKMKEKGDIPEGYSVSREKKERFSLILESASTNQTSMYLCASLTGGQPQHFGDGTRLSIL.

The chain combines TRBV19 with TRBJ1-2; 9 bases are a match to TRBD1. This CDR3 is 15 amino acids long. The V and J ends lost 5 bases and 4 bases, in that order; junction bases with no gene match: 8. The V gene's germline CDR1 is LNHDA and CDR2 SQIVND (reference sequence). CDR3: CASSDGTGFGYGYTF. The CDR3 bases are TGTGCCAGTAGTGACGGGACAGGGTTCGGCTATGGCTACACCTTC.

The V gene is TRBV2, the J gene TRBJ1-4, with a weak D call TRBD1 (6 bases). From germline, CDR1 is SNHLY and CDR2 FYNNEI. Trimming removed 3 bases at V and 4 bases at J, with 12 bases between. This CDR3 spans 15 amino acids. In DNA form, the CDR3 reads TGTGCCAGCAGTGAGACGGGACACTATAATGAAAAACTGTTTTTT. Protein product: CASSETGHYNEKLFF. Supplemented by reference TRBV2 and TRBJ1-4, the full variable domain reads EPEVTQTPSHQVTQMGQEVILRCVPISNHLYFYWYRQILGQKVEFLVSFYNNEISEKSEIFDDQFSVERPDGSNFTLKIRSTKLEDSAMYFCASSETGHYNEKLFFGSGTQLSVL.

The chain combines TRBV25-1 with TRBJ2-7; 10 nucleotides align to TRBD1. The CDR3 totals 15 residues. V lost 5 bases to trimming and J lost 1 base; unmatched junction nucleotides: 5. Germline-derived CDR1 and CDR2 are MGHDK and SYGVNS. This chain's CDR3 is CASSRGTGASYEQYF. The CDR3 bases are TGTGCCAGCAGTAGGGGGACAGGGGCTTCCTACGAGCAGTACTTC.

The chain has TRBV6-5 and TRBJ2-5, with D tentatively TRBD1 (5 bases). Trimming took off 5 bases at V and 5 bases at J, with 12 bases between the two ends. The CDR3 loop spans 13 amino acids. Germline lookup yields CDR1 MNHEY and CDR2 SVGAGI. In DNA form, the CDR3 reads TGTGCCAGCAGTAGGCAGGGCGGCGAGACCCAGTACTTC. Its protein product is CASSRQGGETQYF.

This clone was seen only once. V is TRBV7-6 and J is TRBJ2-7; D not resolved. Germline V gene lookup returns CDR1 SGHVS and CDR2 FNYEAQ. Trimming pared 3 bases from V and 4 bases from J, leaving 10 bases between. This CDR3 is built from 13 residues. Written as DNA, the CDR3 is TGTGCCAGCAGCTTTGCTGGGTCTTACGAGCAGTACTTC. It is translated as CASSFAGSYEQYF.

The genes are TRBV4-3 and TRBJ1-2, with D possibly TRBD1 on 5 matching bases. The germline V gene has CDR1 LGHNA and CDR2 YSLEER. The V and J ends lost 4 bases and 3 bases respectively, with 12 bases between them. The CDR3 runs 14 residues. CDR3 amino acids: CASSLNRLDYGYTF. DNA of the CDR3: TGCGCCAGCAGCCTCAACAGGTTGGACTATGGCTACACCTTC.

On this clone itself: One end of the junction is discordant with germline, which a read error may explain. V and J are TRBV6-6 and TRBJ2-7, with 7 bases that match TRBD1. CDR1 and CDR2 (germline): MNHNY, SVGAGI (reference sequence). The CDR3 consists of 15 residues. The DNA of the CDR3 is TGTGCCAGCAGTGACTCGTCCGGGACAGCCTACGAGCAGTACTTC. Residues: CASSDSSGTAYEQYF.

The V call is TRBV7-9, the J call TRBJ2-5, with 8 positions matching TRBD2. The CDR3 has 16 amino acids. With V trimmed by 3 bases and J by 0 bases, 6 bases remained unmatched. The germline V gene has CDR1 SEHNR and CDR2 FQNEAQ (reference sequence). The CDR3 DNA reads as TGTGCCAGCAGCTTGGGCGGCGGGGGGTACCAAGAGACCCAGTACTTC. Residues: CASSLGGGGYQETQYF. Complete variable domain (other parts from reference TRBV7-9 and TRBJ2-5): DTGVSQNPRHKITKRGQNVTFRCDPISEHNRLYWYRQTLGQGPEFLTYFQNEAQLEKSRLLSDRFSAERPKGSFSTLEIQRTEQGDSAMYLCASSLGGGGYQETQYFGPGTRLLVL.

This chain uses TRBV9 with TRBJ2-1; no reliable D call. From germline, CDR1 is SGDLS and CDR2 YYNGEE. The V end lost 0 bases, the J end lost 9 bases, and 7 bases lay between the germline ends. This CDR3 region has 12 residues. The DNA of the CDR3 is TGTGCCAGCAGCGTAGATTGGGGTGAGCAGTTCTTC. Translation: CASSVDWGEQFF.

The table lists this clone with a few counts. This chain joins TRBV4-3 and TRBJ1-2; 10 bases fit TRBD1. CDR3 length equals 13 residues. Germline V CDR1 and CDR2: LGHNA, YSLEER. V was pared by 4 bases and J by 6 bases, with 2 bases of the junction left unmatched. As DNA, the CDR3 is TGCGCCAGCAGCCGCGGACAGGGGGATGGCTACACCTTC. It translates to CASSRGQGDGYTF.

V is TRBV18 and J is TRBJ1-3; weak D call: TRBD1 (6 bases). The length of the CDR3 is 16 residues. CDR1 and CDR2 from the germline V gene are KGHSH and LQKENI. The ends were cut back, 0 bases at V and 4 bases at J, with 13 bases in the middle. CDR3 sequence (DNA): TGTGCCAGCTCACCACCTGCCTTGGGGGCAGGAAACACCATATATTTT. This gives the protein CASSPPALGAGNTIYF.

The CDR3 loop is CASSSLETQYF. Here the CDR3 DNA reads TGTGCCAGCAGTTCTTTGGAGACCCAGTACTTC. The V call is TRBV28, the J call TRBJ2-5; D is unclear. CDR1 is MDHEN and CDR2 is SYDVKM in the germline V gene. Trimming shortened V by 4 bases and J by 5 bases, and 5 bases separated the two germline ends. This CDR3 spans 11 amino acids.